One sample yielded the 13 T cell receptor beta chains listed below, sequenced in a study of blood T cell repertoires in COVID-19. Libraries were prepared by immunoSEQ multiplex PCR; TCRdb keeps only in-frame clonotypes and omits some of them. The sample carries over 200,000 clones, about four fifths recorded once. Sequencing input: peripheral blood. Every receptor here comes from a woman aged 40 to 50 with active or convalescent COVID-19.

This rearrangement joins TRBV18 to TRBJ1-2; TRBD1 matches at 12 bases. From germline, CDR1 is KGHSH and CDR2 LQKENI. The CDR3 loop spans 17 amino acids. V lost 3 bases and J lost 5; bases outside the gene matches: 10. CDR3 bases: TGTGCCAGCTCACCCGGCGGGGACAGGGGGCGTCGTTATGGCTACACCTTC. It is translated as CASSPGGDRGRRYGYTF.

The genes are TRBV10-3 and TRBJ2-2, with TRBD2 matching over 9 bases. V lost 11 bases, J lost 4 bases, and 14 bases stayed unmatched. The germline V gene has CDR1 ENHRY and CDR2 SYGVKD. The CDR3 loop spans 16 amino acids. The CDR3 loop reads CAVRTSAIAFTGELFF. The CDR3 region has the DNA TGTGCCGTAAGGACTAGCGCGATTGCGTTCACCGGGGAGCTGTTTTTT.

V and J are TRBV19 and TRBJ2-7, with 11 bases lining up with TRBD1. Germline CDR1 and CDR2: LNHDA and SQIVND (reference sequence). CDR3 length equals 15 residues. The V segment lost 5 bases and the J segment 2 bases; nucleotides outside the gene matches: 5. In DNA, the CDR3 is TGTGCCAGTAGTGGAGGGACAGGGGGTGCCTACGAGCAGTACTTC. It codes for CASSGGTGGAYEQYF.

The V call is TRBV21-1, the J call TRBJ1-2; TRBD1, the D gene given by the table, was not confirmed from the DNA. TRBV21-1 is annotated as a pseudogene. The CDR3 length is 19 residues. The CDR3 is CASSKKKDRAPNYNYGYTF. For the CDR3, the DNA is TGTGCCAGCAGCAAAAAAAAAGACAGGGCGCCAAACTATAACTATGGCTACACCTTC.

Only one count was recorded for this clone. V and J are TRBV5-4 and TRBJ2-7; 7 bases map to TRBD1. The germline gives CDR1 SGHNT, CDR2 YYREEE (reference sequence). This CDR3 region has 13 residues. Trimming removed 4 bases from V and 4 bases from J; junction bases left unmatched: 5. In DNA form, the CDR3 reads TGTGCCAGCAGCGCTACACAGGGGTACGAGCAGTACTTC. Protein sequence: CASSATQGYEQYF.

The chain carries TRBV19 and TRBJ1-1; D is perhaps TRBD1 (6 bases). V was pared by 1 base and J by 0 bases, with 15 bases between. Germline V gene data show CDR1 as LNHDA and CDR2 as SQIVND (reference sequence). The CDR3 extends over 17 amino acids. Written as DNA, the CDR3 is TGTGCCAGTAGTATAGCCGGGACATTCCTCATGAACACTGAAGCTTTCTTT. Its protein product is CASSIAGTFLMNTEAFF.

The chain couples TRBV11-2 to TRBJ2-1; 12 nucleotides align to TRBD2. Germline values: CDR1 SGHAT, CDR2 FQNNGV. This CDR3 is 15 amino acids long. Germline trimming cut 3 bases from V and 4 bases from J; bases unmatched to any gene: 1. The CDR3 region has the DNA TGTGCCAGCAGCTTCCTAGCGGGAGGGTACAATGAGCAGTTCTTC. It encodes CASSFLAGGYNEQFF.

This clone was observed a single time. The DNA of the CDR3 is TGTGCCAGCAGGCTAGCGGGGGGGCAGGAGACCCAGTACTTC. Its translation: CASRLAGGQETQYF. The gene calls are TRBV6-6 and TRBJ2-5, with 12 nucleotides matching TRBD2. V shed 6 bases and J 5 bases; nucleotides not matched to a gene: 4. The CDR3 covers 14 residues. Per germline, CDR1 MNHNY and CDR2 SVGAGI (reference sequence).

The gene calls are TRBV5-1 and TRBJ1-3; D not certain. Germline V gene sequence: CDR1 SGHRS, CDR2 YFSETQ. The CDR3 contains 17 residues. Trimming stripped 4 bases from V and 0 bases from J, with 17 bases between. The CDR3 coding sequence is TGCGCCAGCAGCCCCTCTACACGGACTCACTCTGGAAACACCATATATTTT. As protein: CASSPSTRTHSGNTIYF.

This clone was counted between two and nine times. The genes are TRBV7-2 and TRBJ2-5, with 7 positions matching TRBD2. The V segment lost 1 base and the J segment 6 bases; nucleotides outside the gene matches: 8. The CDR3 totals 15 residues. The V gene's germline CDR1 is SGHTA and CDR2 FQGNSA. The CDR3 loop reads CASSLEYGGGKTQYF. DNA for the CDR3: TGTGCCAGCAGCTTAGAGTATGGGGGAGGGAAGACCCAGTACTTC.

In this sample, this clone turned up a few times. J is TRBJ2-1 and V is TRBV7-2, with D possibly being TRBD1 (5 bases). Trimming took off 5 bases at V and 4 bases at J, with 12 bases between the two ends. Germline V CDR1 and CDR2: SGHTA, FQGNSA. This CDR3 has 14 amino acids. CDR3 DNA sequence: TGTGCCAGCAGCCACCAGGGATCTTACAATGAGCAGTTCTTC. Residues: CASSHQGSYNEQFF.

This clone was detected only once. V is TRBV18 and J is TRBJ1-6, with a possible D match to TRBD1 (5 bases). Trimming removed 0 bases from V and 9 bases from J, with 15 bases in between. CDR1 is KGHSH, CDR2 LQKENI, per germline. CDR3 length: 16 amino acids. The CDR3 spells CASSPPSVRGISPLHF. As DNA, the CDR3 is TGTGCCAGCTCACCACCGTCAGTTAGGGGCATTTCACCCCTCCACTTT.

This clone was found a few times. J is TRBJ2-7 and V is TRBV7-9, with TRBD1 matching over 8 bases. V lost 5 bases and J lost 5; bases outside the gene matches: 2. Germline values: CDR1 SEHNR, CDR2 FQNEAQ (reference sequence). The CDR3 has 12 residues. CDR3 in amino acids: CASSQTGDEQYF. DNA for the CDR3: TGTGCCAGCAGCCAGACAGGGGACGAGCAGTACTTC. Full variable domain (remainder filled in from reference TRBV7-9 and TRBJ2-7): DTGVSQNPRHKITKRGQNVTFRCDPISEHNRLYWYRQTLGQGPEFLTYFQNEAQLEKSRLLSDRFSAERPKGSFSTLEIQRTEQGDSAMYLCASSQTGDEQYFGPGTRLTVT.